The 20 T cell receptor beta chains below come from one sample, sequenced in a study of OX40 agonist ivuxolimab in advanced cancers. Assay: immunoSEQ multiplex PCR; the TCRdb copy retains only in-frame clones and omits some. The sample holds about 34,000 clones, approximately 91% seen once. The specimen comprised CD4+ or CD8+ T cells sorted from blood, sampled in a trial of the OX40 agonist ivuxolimab. Source of these receptors: an adult with an advanced solid tumor such as melanoma, head and neck, liver or kidney cancer.

This clone was observed once. This chain joins TRBV19 and TRBJ2-7; no clear D gene. This CDR3 region has 15 residues. Per the germline V gene, CDR1 is LNHDA and CDR2 is SQIVND (reference sequence). Trimming removed 3 bases at V and 2 bases at J, with 14 bases between. The CDR3 DNA reads as TGTGCCAGTAGTATTGGGCAAGCACAGACCTACGAGCAGTACTTC. The encoded protein is CASSIGQAQTYEQYF.

This rearrangement joins TRBV11-1 to TRBJ1-1; the D gene is possibly TRBD1 (5 bases). The germline V gene encodes CDR1 SGHAT and CDR2 FQDESV (reference sequence). The ends were cut back, 5 bases at V and 1 base at J, with 14 bases in the middle. The CDR3 sequence is 15 residues long. The CDR3 sequence is CASSLPGLTNTEAFF. CDR3 DNA: TGTGCCAGCAGCCTCCCGGGACTGACGAACACTGAAGCTTTCTTT.

The V gene is TRBV5-1, the J gene TRBJ2-1; TRBD1 is a possible D gene (6 bases). Germline V lookup: CDR1 SGHRS, CDR2 YFSETQ. The CDR3 extends over 15 amino acids. V shed 4 bases and J shed 9 bases, with 20 bases lying between them. In nucleotides, the CDR3 is TGCGCCAGCAGCCCGGCGTTGGCAGGGGCGGGTGAGCAGTTCTTC. Protein sequence: CASSPALAGAGEQFF.

This chain connects TRBV11-1 to TRBJ2-3, with unresolved D. The CDR3 totals 13 residues. Germline V lookup: CDR1 SGHAT, CDR2 FQDESV (reference sequence). V lost 3 bases, J lost 1 base, and 5 bases lay in between. CDR3 nucleotide sequence: TGTGCCAGCAGCTTTGGGGGCACAGATACGCAGTATTTT. Protein product: CASSFGGTDTQYF.

The chain carries TRBV7-2 and TRBJ2-5, with 11 bases lining up with TRBD2. J gave up 4 bases and V 4 bases, and 8 bases lay outside the gene matches. Germline-derived CDR1 and CDR2 are SGHTA and FQGNSA. The CDR3 is 16 amino acids. The CDR3 region has the DNA TGTGCCAGCAGCTCCTCAGTAGCGGGAGGGTTAGAGACCCAGTACTTC. It encodes CASSSSVAGGLETQYF.

The chain recombines TRBV9 with TRBJ2-6, with 7 positions matching TRBD1. The CDR3 loop spans 17 amino acids. V lost 4 bases to trimming and J lost 0 bases; unmatched junction nucleotides: 7. Germline V gene data show CDR1 as SGDLS and CDR2 as YYNGEE. DNA of the CDR3: TGTGCCAGCAGCTCCCGGGACAGTCACTCTGGGGCCAACGTCCTGACTTTC. Its protein product is CASSSRDSHSGANVLTF. Filled out from reference TRBV9 and TRBJ2-6, the complete variable domain reads DSGVTQTPKHLITATGQRVTLRCSPRSGDLSVYWYQQSLDQGLQFLIQYYNGEERAKGNILERFSAQQFPDLHSELNLSSLELGDSALYFCASSSRDSHSGANVLTFGAGSRLTVL.

CDR3 nucleotides: TGTGCCTGGAGTGTTACAGGAAGAGGCTACACCTTC. As protein: CAWSVTGRGYTF. The V and J genes are TRBV30 and TRBJ1-2; D perhaps matches TRBD1 (5 bases). Trimming left V 0 bases short and J 8 bases short, with 10 bases between. CDR3 length: 12 residues. Germline V gene data show CDR1 as GTSNPN and CDR2 as SVGIG (reference sequence).

This chain uses TRBV4-1 with TRBJ2-3; D remains unclear. V was pared by 1 base and J by 1 base, with 15 bases between. CDR3 length: 17 residues. Per the germline V gene, CDR1 is MGHRA and CDR2 is YSYEKL. The CDR3 protein is CASSQAGFSPGTDTQYF. CDR3 bases: TGCGCCAGCAGCCAAGCCGGGTTCTCCCCCGGCACAGATACGCAGTATTTT.

Here the CDR3 reads CASSLLEGTGELFF. CDR3 coding DNA: TGTGCCAGCAGCTTACTCGAGGGAACCGGGGAGCTGTTTTTT. This chain uses TRBV7-3 with TRBJ2-2; weak D call: TRBD2 (5 bases). The V and J ends lost 2 bases and 5 bases respectively, with 9 bases between them. Germline V gene lookup returns CDR1 SGHTA and CDR2 FQGTGA. The CDR3 covers 14 residues.

This chain links TRBV13 with TRBJ2-1; no clear D gene. V was trimmed by 2 bases and J by 8 bases, leaving 7 bases between them. CDR3 length: 12 amino acids. The germline V gene has CDR1 PRHDT and CDR2 FYEKMQ (reference sequence). In nucleotides, the CDR3 is TGTGCCAGCAGCTTACCCCCGGATGAGCAGTTCTTC. Translating it yields CASSLPPDEQFF.

This clone was seen a single time. Here the CDR3 reads CASSPRGAGELFF. The DNA for the CDR3 is TGTGCCAGCTCACCCCGCGGGGCCGGGGAGCTGTTTTTT. The rearrangement links TRBV18 to TRBJ2-2, with D possibly matching TRBD2 (6 bases). V lost 3 bases and J 6 bases, leaving 8 bases between the germline ends. Per the germline V gene, CDR1 is KGHSH and CDR2 is LQKENI. The CDR3 runs 13 residues.

The chain joins TRBV19 to TRBJ2-1; TRBD2 is a possible D gene (6 bases). Germline lookup yields CDR1 LNHDA and CDR2 SQIVND (reference sequence). The CDR3 extends over 18 amino acids. V dropped 6 bases and J dropped 6 bases, with 27 bases sitting between them. The CDR3 sequence is CASRPGSRGGAAANEQFF. CDR3 in DNA: TGTGCCAGTAGGCCCGGGTCACGGGGCGGGGCGGCAGCCAATGAGCAGTTCTTC.

V gene TRBV28 combines with J gene TRBJ1-2; D is uncertain. Per the germline V gene, CDR1 is MDHEN and CDR2 is SYDVKM. Trimming cost V 3 bases and J 7 bases, with 21 bases left between them. The CDR3 loop spans 16 amino acids. The CDR3 DNA reads TGTGCCAGCAGTTTCCTTCCCCATACACGGTCAGGTGGCTACACCTTC. It translates to CASSFLPHTRSGGYTF.

The chain employs TRBV29-1 and TRBJ2-3; 10 bases align to TRBD2. CDR3 length equals 14 residues. Germline CDR1 and CDR2: SQVTM and ANQGSEA. V dropped 6 bases and J dropped 3; count of bases not matched to a gene: 6. CDR3 sequence: CSVSPGLATDTQYF. Written as DNA, the CDR3 is TGCAGCGTCTCCCCGGGACTAGCGACAGATACGCAGTATTTT.

This clone came up once. The CDR3 loop reads CASSPPGQGAKNIQYF. CDR3 bases: TGCGCCAGCAGCCCACCGGGACAGGGGGCGAAAAACATTCAGTACTTC. The rearrangement joins TRBV4-3 to TRBJ2-4; 12 nucleotides match TRBD1. This CDR3 region has 16 residues. The germline gives CDR1 LGHNA, CDR2 YSLEER. The J segment lost 4 bases and the V segment lost 4 bases, leaving 5 bases of the junction unmatched.

The chain uses TRBV30 and TRBJ2-7; 10 bases map to TRBD1. Germline V gene sequence: CDR1 GTSNPN, CDR2 SVGIG (reference sequence). The J segment lost 4 bases and the V segment lost 5 bases, leaving 5 bases of the junction unmatched. This CDR3 comprises 13 residues. The CDR3 bases are TGTGCCTGGGTGAGACAGGGGGCTTACGAGCAGTACTTC. Translation: CAWVRQGAYEQYF.

The chain has TRBV11-2 and TRBJ2-4; weak D call: TRBD1 (6 bases). The germline gives CDR1 SGHAT, CDR2 FQNNGV. The CDR3 is made up of 12 amino acids. V lost 2 bases and J 15 bases, leaving 14 bases between the germline ends. In DNA, the CDR3 is TGTGCCAGCAGCTTAAATGTTCAGGGGCCGTACTTC. Its protein product is CASSLNVQGPYF.

Only one count was recorded for this clone. The rearrangement links TRBV25-1 to TRBJ1-4; D remains ambiguous. The CDR3 contains 12 residues. Trimming took 6 bases from V and 6 from J, leaving 8 bases between them. Looked up from germline, CDR1 is MGHDK and CDR2 is SYGVNS. The CDR3 sequence is CASRFLDEKLFF. The CDR3 DNA is TGTGCCAGCAGGTTTCTGGATGAAAAACTGTTTTTT.

The chain recombines TRBV2 with TRBJ1-1; 10 bases map to TRBD1. This CDR3 spans 14 amino acids. V lost 7 bases to trimming and J lost 1 base; unmatched junction nucleotides: 3. Per germline, CDR1 SNHLY and CDR2 FYNNEI. The CDR3 is CASTRDRGNTEAFF. In nucleotides, the CDR3 is TGTGCCAGCACTCGGGACAGGGGGAACACTGAAGCTTTCTTT.

The V and J genes are TRBV6-6 and TRBJ2-2; D call uncertain. With 0 bases removed from V and 6 bases from J, the gap between germline ends came to 5 bases. CDR1 MNHNY and CDR2 SVGAGI come from the germline V gene (reference sequence). CDR3 length: 13 residues. CDR3 sequence: CASSYSQPGELFF. The DNA of the CDR3 is TGTGCCAGCAGTTACTCACAGCCCGGGGAGCTGTTTTTT.